Following are 32 T cell receptor beta chains from one sample sequenced in a study of cytomegalovirus exposure and HLA in healthy donors. PCR used 60 Vbeta primers and 13 Jbeta primers. Using immunoSEQ multiplex PCR, the repertoire was profiled, and TCRdb retains in-frame clones only, with some absent. The sample contains about 130,000 clones, approximately 85% of which appear only once. Sequences were obtained from PBMCs. These receptors were taken from a boy younger than 18 in good health and CMV-seronegative.

The CDR3 bases are TGTGCCAGTAGTGCGGGACGGAACACTGAAGCTTTCTTT. Its translation is CASSAGRNTEAFF. The V and J genes are TRBV19 and TRBJ1-1; D might be TRBD1 (5 bases). Trimming removed 5 bases from V and 1 base from J, with 8 bases in between. CDR3 length: 13 residues. Germline V gene lookup returns CDR1 LNHDA and CDR2 SQIVND (reference sequence).

The rearrangement links TRBV9 to TRBJ1-6; D is possibly TRBD1 (5 bases). Trimming removed 0 bases at V and 9 bases at J, with 10 bases between. Germline loops: CDR1 SGDLS, CDR2 YYNGEE. CDR3 length: 14 amino acids. CDR3 amino acids: CASSVATGGSPLHF. The CDR3 DNA reads TGTGCCAGCAGCGTAGCGACGGGGGGTTCACCCCTCCACTTT.

This clone has a handful of counts. The rearrangement links TRBV4-3 to TRBJ1-6; D remains ambiguous. Per germline, CDR1 LGHNA and CDR2 YSLEER. This CDR3 contains 16 residues. Trimming left V 0 bases short and J 10 bases short, with 16 bases between. CDR3 nucleotide sequence: TGCGCCAGCAGCCAAGATCGTCCAGGATTGATATCACCCCTCCACTTT. This gives the protein CASSQDRPGLISPLHF.

This chain links TRBV19 with TRBJ2-1; TRBD1 aligns across 8 bases. Germline CDR1 and CDR2: LNHDA and SQIVND (reference sequence). The CDR3 length is 16 residues. Germline trimming cut 5 bases from V and 7 bases from J; bases unmatched to any gene: 13. The CDR3 spells CASSPPGQGRGNEQFF. CDR3 nucleotide sequence: TGTGCCAGTAGTCCCCCCGGACAGGGTCGGGGAAATGAGCAGTTCTTC.

The J gene is TRBJ1-1, the V gene TRBV7-9, with a tentative D call TRBD1 (5 bases). Trimming took off 3 bases at V and 4 bases at J, with 21 bases between the two ends. Per germline, CDR1 SEHNR and CDR2 FQNEAQ (reference sequence). The CDR3 consists of 17 residues. CDR3 sequence reads: CASSLVRVFLLSTEAFF. CDR3 DNA: TGTGCCAGCAGCTTGGTCAGGGTATTCCTTTTGAGCACTGAAGCTTTCTTT.

This clone was seen a few times. V is TRBV6-5 and J is TRBJ1-2; D is possibly TRBD1 (5 bases). From germline, CDR1 is MNHEY and CDR2 SVGAGI. There are 12 residues in the CDR3. The V end was cut by 6 bases, the J end by 7 bases, with 12 bases between. CDR3 sequence: CASSRGEAGYTF. CDR3 bases: TGTGCCAGCAGCAGAGGGGAGGCTGGCTACACCTTC.

The count of this clone is one. V is TRBV5-6 and J is TRBJ1-5; D unresolved. The CDR3 runs 15 residues. Germline CDR1 SGHDT, CDR2 YYEEEE. V lost 5 bases to trimming and J lost 6 bases, with 18 bases between them. As DNA, the CDR3 is TGTGCCAGCAGTCGCGGGCCGGCGGGCAGTCAGCCCCAGCATTTT. Amino acid sequence: CASSRGPAGSQPQHF. The variable domain in full, completed from reference TRBV5-6 and TRBJ1-5, reads DAGVTQSPTHLIKTRGQQVTLRCSPKSGHDTVSWYQQALGQGPQFIFQYYEEEERQRGNFPDRFSGHQFPNYSSELNVNALLLGDSALYLCASSRGPAGSQPQHFGDGTRLSIL.

The rearrangement uses TRBV7-2 and TRBJ2-7; 13 positions match TRBD2. Germline assignment: CDR1 SGHTA and CDR2 FQGNSA. The CDR3 covers 15 residues. V shed 5 bases, J shed 3 bases, and the junction held 4 bases outside the gene matches. The CDR3 nucleotides are TGTGCCAGCAGCCGCCGGACTAGCGGGAGCTACGAGCAGTACTTC. Its protein product is CASSRRTSGSYEQYF.

The chain has TRBV4-1 and TRBJ1-5; D remains ambiguous. The CDR3 consists of 14 residues. The germline V and J ends were trimmed by 1 base and 4 bases, with 8 bases remaining between them. Germline V lookup: CDR1 MGHRA, CDR2 YSYEKL. DNA of the CDR3: TGCGCCAGCAGCCAAGGGACTTTGAATCAGCCCCAGCATTTT. Translation: CASSQGTLNQPQHF.

This chain connects TRBV7-2 to TRBJ2-3, with 8 bases aligning to TRBD2. The ends lost 8 bases at V and 5 bases at J; junction bases unmatched: 12. The CDR3 consists of 15 residues. Germline V gene lookup returns CDR1 SGHTA and CDR2 FQGNSA. Here the CDR3 reads CASGDERGRIDTQYF. CDR3 sequence (DNA): TGTGCCAGCGGGGACGAGCGGGGGAGGATAGATACGCAGTATTTT.

The chain combines TRBV14 with TRBJ2-2, with D possibly matching TRBD1 (5 bases). Germline V gene lookup returns CDR1 SGHDN and CDR2 FVKESK. Trimming removed 6 bases from V and 7 bases from J, with 21 bases in between. The length of the CDR3 is 16 residues. For the CDR3, the DNA is TGTGCCAGCAGACCCATTCCCCACAGGTTTGACGGGGAGCTGTTTTTT. Translation: CASRPIPHRFDGELFF.

The V gene is TRBV4-2, the J gene TRBJ1-6; the D gene is possibly TRBD1 (6 bases). The CDR3 runs 19 residues. The V end was cut by 5 bases, the J end by 0 bases, with 20 bases between. Germline-derived CDR1 and CDR2 are LGHNA and YNFKEQ. CDR3 DNA sequence: TGTGCCAGCAGCTTGGCAGGGGCCTCAACAAGCTCCTATAATTCACCCCTCCACTTT. It is translated as CASSLAGASTSSYNSPLHF.

The rearrangement links TRBV6-4 to TRBJ2-3; maybe TRBD2 (6 bases). The CDR3 totals 14 residues. Per the germline V gene, CDR1 is MRHNA and CDR2 is SNTAGT. V was pared by 2 bases and J by 11 bases, with 17 bases between. For the CDR3, the DNA is TGTGCCAGCAGTGACGGGACTGGGGGAGTCGGGCAGTATTTT. It is translated as CASSDGTGGVGQYF.

The V and J genes are TRBV4-3 and TRBJ1-2; TRBD1 is a possible D gene (5 bases). V dropped 1 base and J dropped 6 bases, with 9 bases sitting between them. Germline V gene data show CDR1 as LGHNA and CDR2 as YSLEER. The CDR3 consists of 13 residues. The CDR3: CASSQAGGDGYTF. The CDR3 coding sequence is TGCGCCAGCAGCCAAGCGGGGGGAGATGGCTACACCTTC.

This chain connects TRBV5-1 to TRBJ1-4; 7 bases are shared with TRBD1. This CDR3 has 15 residues. CDR1 is SGHRS, CDR2 YFSETQ, per germline. V lost 6 bases to trimming and J lost 4 bases; unmatched junction nucleotides: 9. The DNA for the CDR3 is TGCGCCAGCACCACGTCGGGACAGCATAATGAAAAACTGTTTTTT. The encoded protein is CASTTSGQHNEKLFF.

This clone has more than one count but fewer than ten. This rearrangement joins TRBV29-1 to TRBJ2-5; 7 positions agree with TRBD1. Unmatched junction bases numbered 8, after V lost 4 bases and J lost 9 bases. There are 12 residues in the CDR3. Germline V gene data show CDR1 as SQVTM and CDR2 as ANQGSEA. CDR3 in DNA: TGCAGCGTTGCTCAGGGGGAGAGGTCCCAGTACTTC. Protein sequence: CSVAQGERSQYF.

The chain is built from TRBV5-1 and TRBJ1-6; D may be TRBD1 (5 bases). V was cut by 4 bases and J by 7 bases, with 12 bases left in between. The CDR3 extends over 14 amino acids. The germline gives CDR1 SGHRS, CDR2 YFSETQ. In DNA form, the CDR3 reads TGCGCCAGCAGCCCAGGAAGGGGAAATTCACCCCTCCACTTT. Translated: CASSPGRGNSPLHF. Together with reference TRBV5-1 and TRBJ1-6, the CDR3 gives the full variable domain: KAGVTQTPRYLIKTRGQQVTLSCSPISGHRSVSWYQQTPGQGLQFLFEYFSETQRNKGNFPGRFSGRQFSNSRSEMNVSTLELGDSALYLCASSPGRGNSPLHFGNGTRLTVT.

The chain uses TRBV6-1 and TRBJ2-3; D is possibly TRBD1 (6 bases). Trimming took off 2 bases at V and 2 bases at J, with 11 bases between the two ends. The germline V gene encodes CDR1 MNHNS and CDR2 SASEGT. The CDR3 extends over 15 amino acids. The CDR3 reads CASSERQAATDTQYF. DNA for the CDR3: TGTGCCAGCAGTGAAAGACAGGCAGCCACAGATACGCAGTATTTT.

The rearrangement uses TRBV15 and TRBJ1-3, with D perhaps matching TRBD1 (6 bases). The germline V gene encodes CDR1 LNHNV and CDR2 YYDKDF (reference sequence). This CDR3 region has 16 residues. V was cut by 5 bases and J by 0 bases, with 14 bases left in between. CDR3 in amino acids: CATSPTGTSSGNTIYF. In DNA, the CDR3 is TGTGCCACCAGCCCAACCGGGACAAGCTCTGGAAACACCATATATTTT.

The V call is TRBV27, the J call TRBJ2-1, with TRBD2 identical over 8 bases. Germline CDR1 reads MNHEY; CDR2 reads SMNVEV (reference sequence). The CDR3 has 18 residues. V lost 7 bases, J lost 1 base, and 15 bases stayed unmatched. The CDR3 here is CASTIARIAGRSYNEQFF. CDR3 nucleotide sequence: TGTGCCAGCACCATTGCTCGGATAGCGGGAAGGTCCTACAATGAGCAGTTCTTC.

The rearrangement uses TRBV7-6 and TRBJ2-1; D might be TRBD2 (5 bases). The CDR3 sequence is 14 residues long. V lost 9 bases and J 6 bases, leaving 18 bases between the germline ends. Germline V CDR1 and CDR2: SGHVS, FNYEAQ. In DNA form, the CDR3 reads TGTGCCAGTTCCCCGGCTAGCCTGGCCAATGAGCAGTTCTTC. This translates into CASSPASLANEQFF.

V usage is TRBV5-1 and J usage is TRBJ2-3; 8 bases are shared with TRBD1. Germline V gene data show CDR1 as SGHRS and CDR2 as YFSETQ. The V segment lost 7 bases and the J segment 2 bases; nucleotides outside the gene matches: 6. This CDR3 has 14 amino acids. CDR3 sequence (DNA): TGCGCCAGCCGCGGGACAGGAACCACAGATACGCAGTATTTT. Translated: CASRGTGTTDTQYF.

The rearrangement links TRBV7-3 to TRBJ2-5; 8 bases fit TRBD2. CDR3 length: 15 residues. Germline-derived CDR1 and CDR2 are SGHTA and FQGTGA. The V and J ends lost 1 base and 4 bases, in that order; junction bases with no gene match: 5. CDR3 nucleotides: TGTGCCAGCAGCTTAATGGCGGGAGGTGGAGAGACCCAGTACTTC. It is translated as CASSLMAGGGETQYF. Full variable domain (missing parts from reference TRBV7-3 and TRBJ2-5): GAGVSQTPSNKVTEKGKYVELRCDPISGHTALYWYRQSLGQGPEFLIYFQGTGAADDSGLPNDRFFAVRPEGSVSTLKIQRTERGDSAVYLCASSLMAGGGETQYFGPGTRLLVL.

This chain connects TRBV5-1 to TRBJ2-7; 7 positions agree with TRBD1. Looked up from germline, CDR1 is SGHRS and CDR2 is YFSETQ. Trimming removed 4 bases from V and 5 bases from J; junction bases left unmatched: 9. The CDR3 runs to 14 residues. CDR3 in DNA: TGCGCCAGCAGCCACAGGGGAGTGATGGACGAGCAGTACTTC. Translation gives CASSHRGVMDEQYF. The variable domain in full, with the rest retrieved from reference TRBV5-1 and TRBJ2-7, is KAGVTQTPRYLIKTRGQQVTLSCSPISGHRSVSWYQQTPGQGLQFLFEYFSETQRNKGNFPGRFSGRQFSNSRSEMNVSTLELGDSALYLCASSHRGVMDEQYFGPGTRLTVT.

The gene calls are TRBV7-2 and TRBJ2-1; TRBD2 matches at 13 bases. CDR3 size: 16 residues. The germline gives CDR1 SGHTA, CDR2 FQGNSA. With 5 bases clipped from V and 7 bases from J, the junction kept 8 bases outside the gene matches. This chain's CDR3 is CASSPRTSGSGNEQFF. The CDR3 nucleotides are TGTGCCAGCAGCCCCCGGACTAGCGGGAGCGGGAATGAGCAGTTCTTC.

The chain has TRBV9 and TRBJ2-5; TRBD2 matches 8 bases. V gave up 4 bases and J gave up 1 base; unmatched junction bases: 6. Germline V gene sequence: CDR1 SGDLS, CDR2 YYNGEE. The CDR3 consists of 15 residues. CDR3 sequence reads: CASSRTGGGQETQYF. Here the CDR3 DNA reads TGTGCCAGCAGCCGAACGGGAGGGGGCCAAGAGACCCAGTACTTC.

The J gene is TRBJ2-3, the V gene TRBV7-9; 11 bases are shared with TRBD2. The germline CDR1 and CDR2 sequences are SEHNR and FQNEAQ (reference sequence). The CDR3 is made up of 14 amino acids. After removal of 8 bases from V and 2 bases from J, the junction contained 3 bases not matched to a gene. The CDR3 spells CASRTSGFTDTQYF. In DNA, the CDR3 is TGTGCCAGCCGGACTAGCGGGTTCACAGATACGCAGTATTTT.

The chain links TRBV11-2 to TRBJ2-7; 8 bases align to TRBD1. With V trimmed by 5 bases and J by 5 bases, 11 bases remained unmatched. Germline CDR1 and CDR2: SGHAT and FQNNGV. The CDR3 covers 15 residues. CDR3 sequence (DNA): TGTGCCAGCAGCCCCGGGCCCGGACAGGGCCACGAGCAGTACTTC. Translation: CASSPGPGQGHEQYF.

This clone showed up just once. The V and J genes are TRBV6-5 and TRBJ1-6; D gene ambiguous. Germline CDR1 and CDR2: MNHEY and SVGAGI. This CDR3 has 14 residues. The V end was cut by 5 bases, the J end by 0 bases, with 5 bases between. Here the CDR3 DNA reads TGTGCCAGCAGTACCAGCTCCTATAATTCACCCCTCCACTTT. It is translated as CASSTSSYNSPLHF.

V is TRBV2 and J is TRBJ1-6, with 7 bases matching TRBD1. The trim removed 6 bases at V and 3 bases at J, leaving 5 bases unmatched. Per the germline V gene, CDR1 is SNHLY and CDR2 is FYNNEI. The CDR3 runs 15 residues. The CDR3 sequence: CASRPRDSYNSPLHF. The CDR3, as DNA: TGTGCCAGCAGGCCGAGGGACAGCTATAATTCACCCCTCCACTTT.

The V gene is TRBV19, the J gene TRBJ1-3; TRBD1 aligns across 11 bases. CDR3 length: 14 amino acids. Germline V gene sequence: CDR1 LNHDA, CDR2 SQIVND (reference sequence). V shed 5 bases and J 7 bases; nucleotides not matched to a gene: 4. The CDR3 bases are TGTGCCAGTAGTGCAGGACAGGGGGCGAACACCATATATTTT. This translates into CASSAGQGANTIYF.

The rearrangement uses TRBV5-5 and TRBJ2-7; 10 bases map to TRBD2. The CDR3 spans 15 residues. Germline V gene data show CDR1 as SGHKS and CDR2 as YYEKEE (reference sequence). V dropped 0 bases and J dropped 4; count of bases not matched to a gene: 4. The DNA of the CDR3 is TGTGCCAGCAGCTTGGTGGCTAGCGGGAGTTACGAGCAGTACTTC. It is translated as CASSLVASGSYEQYF.